One and the same sample provided the 20 T cell receptor beta chains below, sequenced in a study of T cell responses to AZD1222 COVID-19 vaccine. Sequencing was performed with immunoSEQ multiplex PCR; in TCRdb, only in-frame clones are kept and a portion is missing. Of some 150,000 clones listed, roughly 85% are singletons. Here the sequenced sample was peripheral blood, taken 28 days after the second dose of the MenACWY control vaccine. The receptors derive from an adult who received the MenACWY meningococcal vaccine as a control.

The chain has TRBV6-4 and TRBJ2-3, with 13 bases matching TRBD2. Trimming at V came to 2 bases and at J to 4 bases, leaving 0 bases not matched to a gene. Germline lookup yields CDR1 MRHNA and CDR2 SNTAGT. The CDR3 spans 15 residues. The CDR3 DNA sequence: TGTGCCAGCAGTGACACTAGCGGGGGGGCAGATACGCAGTATTTT. This encodes CASSDTSGGADTQYF.

The rearrangement links TRBV30 to TRBJ2-1, with D unclear. The CDR3 length is 14 residues. The germline V gene encodes CDR1 GTSNPN and CDR2 SVGIG (reference sequence). V was trimmed by 0 bases and J by 2 bases, leaving 8 bases between them. DNA for the CDR3: TGTGCCTGGAGTGTCTCCCACACCTACAATGAGCAGTTCTTC. Translating it yields CAWSVSHTYNEQFF.

The chain recombines TRBV3-1 (or the pseudogene TRBV3-2) with TRBJ1-5; TRBD1 agrees at 7 bases. Germline V lookup: CDR1 LGHDT, CDR2 YNNKEL (reference sequence). The length of the CDR3 is 22 residues. V was clipped by 1 base and J by 0 bases; unmatched bases: 21. The CDR3 region is CASSQGPSPWDRQHYSNQPQHF. In DNA, the CDR3 is TGTGCCAGCAGCCAAGGACCTTCCCCTTGGGACAGACAACACTATAGCAATCAGCCCCAGCATTTT.

This clone was detected only a few times. CDR3 sequence (DNA): TGTGCCAGTAGTATAGATGCCGCAGGACACTACAATGAGCAGTTCTTC. Translating gives CASSIDAAGHYNEQFF. The chain links TRBV19 to TRBJ2-1; possible D gene TRBD1, 5 bases. Trimming cost V 0 bases and J 3 bases, with 12 bases left between them. The CDR3 length is 16 residues. Germline CDR1 reads LNHDA; CDR2 reads SQIVND (reference sequence).

The rearrangement links TRBV12-3 or TRBV12-4 to TRBJ1-2, with a possible D match to TRBD1 (5 bases). The V and J ends lost 3 bases and 8 bases respectively, with 10 bases between them. This CDR3 spans 12 amino acids. The CDR3 loop reads CASSLQGRGYTF. CDR3 nucleotides: TGTGCCAGCAGTTTGCAGGGTCGAGGCTACACCTTC.

The chain links TRBV5-1 to TRBJ2-2; D is possibly TRBD2 (5 bases). Looked up from germline, CDR1 is SGHRS and CDR2 is YFSETQ. The CDR3 has 15 residues. Deletions cut 2 bases from V and 4 bases from J, with 12 bases between. The CDR3 DNA is TGCGCCAGCAGCTTCGAATGGGAGTTCACCGGGGAGCTGTTTTTT. This encodes CASSFEWEFTGELFF. Together with reference TRBV5-1 and TRBJ2-2, the CDR3 gives the full variable domain: KAGVTQTPRYLIKTRGQQVTLSCSPISGHRSVSWYQQTPGQGLQFLFEYFSETQRNKGNFPGRFSGRQFSNSRSEMNVSTLELGDSALYLCASSFEWEFTGELFFGEGSRLTVL.

This clone showed up just a few times. J is TRBJ1-1 and V is TRBV6-5; D uncertain. Germline CDR1 is MNHEY and CDR2 is SVGAGI. The germline V and J ends were trimmed by 6 bases and 1 base, with 6 bases remaining between them. The CDR3 is 12 amino acids. The CDR3 nucleotides read TGTGCCAGCAGCTACGAGAACACTGAAGCTTTCTTT. This gives the protein CASSYENTEAFF.

This clone was seen only once. The V gene is TRBV6-5, the J gene TRBJ1-3, with 7 positions matching TRBD1. V lost 1 base and J lost 4; bases outside the gene matches: 4. Germline V gives CDR1 MNHEY, CDR2 SVGAGI. The CDR3 extends over 15 amino acids. CDR3 nucleotide sequence: TGTGCCAGCAGTTACTTCCAGGGGGGCGGAAACACCATATATTTT. Encoded protein: CASSYFQGGGNTIYF.

The chain employs TRBV11-3 and TRBJ1-1; 8 bases line up with TRBD1. V trimming: 6 bases; J trimming: 8 bases; junction bases outside the gene matches: 5. Per germline, CDR1 SGHNT and CDR2 YENEEA. The CDR3 sequence is 12 residues long. The CDR3 sequence is CASRGTGTEAFF. The DNA for the CDR3 is TGTGCCAGCAGAGGGACAGGAACAGAAGCTTTCTTT.

This clone appeared a single time. CDR3: CASQTSNEAFF. CDR3 nucleotide sequence: TGTGCCAGCCAAACTTCGAATGAAGCTTTCTTT. The J gene is TRBJ1-1, the V gene TRBV6-5, with no clear D. Germline CDR1 reads MNHEY; CDR2 reads SVGAGI. The CDR3 has 11 residues. V was clipped by 8 bases and J by 7 bases, with 11 bases between them.

CDR3 DNA: TGTGCCAGCAGCTTAGGAACAGGGGGCGCTTGGTATGAGCAGTTCTTC. Amino acid sequence: CASSLGTGGAWYEQFF. This chain joins TRBV7-9 and TRBJ2-1; 9 positions match TRBD1. Per the germline V gene, CDR1 is SEHNR and CDR2 is FQNEAQ (reference sequence). The CDR3 has 16 amino acids. Trimming removed 1 base from V and 8 bases from J; junction bases left unmatched: 9.

This clone was detected only once. This chain links TRBV5-4 with TRBJ1-2; D possibly corresponds to TRBD1 (5 bases). V was cut by 0 bases and J by 1 base, with 7 bases left in between. Germline CDR1 and CDR2: SGHNT and YYREEE (reference sequence). The CDR3 is 14 amino acids. As DNA, the CDR3 is TGTGCCAGCAGCTTGGGACAGATTAACTATGGCTACACCTTC. Translating gives CASSLGQINYGYTF.

The chain recombines TRBV30 with TRBJ1-2; D not resolved. CDR1 is GTSNPN, CDR2 SVGIG, per germline (reference sequence). The CDR3 runs 13 residues. Between the trimmed V and J ends, which lost 5 bases and 2 bases, there was a span of 12 bases. The CDR3 spells CAWVPILNYGYTF. The DNA for the CDR3 is TGTGCCTGGGTCCCAATCCTAAACTATGGCTACACCTTC.

This clone was observed a few times. The gene calls are TRBV7-2 and TRBJ1-6; 8 nucleotides line up with TRBD1. This CDR3 has 16 amino acids. V shed 5 bases and J 4 bases; nucleotides not matched to a gene: 7. Germline loops: CDR1 SGHTA, CDR2 FQGNSA. The DNA for the CDR3 is TGTGCCAGCAGCCTTCCCGGGACAGGATATAATTCACCCCTCCACTTT. Amino acid sequence: CASSLPGTGYNSPLHF. The variable domain in full, with the rest retrieved from reference TRBV7-2 and TRBJ1-6, is GAGVSQSPSNKVTEKGKDVELRCDPISGHTALYWYRQSLGQGLEFLIYFQGNSAPDKSGLPSDRFSAERTGGSVSTLTIQRTQQEDSAVYLCASSLPGTGYNSPLHFGNGTRLTVT.

This sequence joins TRBV18 and TRBJ1-1; possibly TRBD1 for D (6 bases). V gave up 2 bases and J gave up 1 base, with 8 bases separating them. The CDR3 runs to 14 residues. Germline lookup yields CDR1 KGHSH and CDR2 LQKENI. The chain's CDR3 is CASSPTGKNTEAFF. DNA of the CDR3: TGTGCCAGCTCACCAACAGGGAAGAACACTGAAGCTTTCTTT.

The CDR3 bases are TGTGCCAGCAGCAAAGTTGTCTACGGCCTTGGGAACTATGGCTACACCTTC. Encoded protein: CASSKVVYGLGNYGYTF. This sequence joins TRBV21-1 and TRBJ1-2. TRBV21-1 is an annotated pseudogene. CDR3 length: 17 residues.

The V gene is TRBV19, the J gene TRBJ2-1; no firm D call. The CDR3 extends over 12 amino acids. V lost 3 bases and J lost 7, with 7 bases in between. CDR1 and CDR2 (germline): LNHDA, SQIVND (reference sequence). The CDR3 nucleotides are TGTGCCAGTAGTATCATAGGGAATGAGCAGTTCTTC. It translates to CASSIIGNEQFF. The full variable domain, in which reference TRBV19 and TRBJ2-1 provide the parts outside the CDR3, is DGGITQSPKYLFRKEGQNVTLSCEQNLNHDAMYWYRQDPGQGLRLIYYSQIVNDFQKGDIAEGYSVSREKKESFPLTVTSAQKNPTAFYLCASSIIGNEQFFGPGTRLTVL.

The chain links TRBV11-2 to TRBJ2-7, with TRBD1 identical over 9 bases. Germline CDR1 is SGHAT and CDR2 is FQNNGV. Losses at the gene ends were 3 bases for V and 2 bases for J; bases not matched to a gene: 2. The CDR3 length is 14 residues. The CDR3 loop reads CASSLYRGPYEQYF. CDR3 nucleotides: TGTGCCAGCAGCTTGTACAGGGGGCCCTACGAGCAGTACTTC.

This clone was counted only a few times. The CDR3 nucleotides read TGTGCCAGCAGCCCCGGGGAGACACTATACAATGAGCAGTTCTTC. It translates to CASSPGETLYNEQFF. The chain employs TRBV5-4 and TRBJ2-1, with D possibly being TRBD2 (5 bases). V was clipped by 4 bases and J by 4 bases, with 15 bases between them. Germline values: CDR1 SGHNT, CDR2 YYREEE (reference sequence). The CDR3 sequence is 15 residues long. Combining the CDR3 with reference TRBV5-4 and TRBJ2-1 gives the whole variable domain ETGVTQSPTHLIKTRGQQVTLRCSSQSGHNTVSWYQQALGQGPQFIFQYYREEENGRGNFPPRFSGLQFPNYSSELNVNALELDDSALYLCASSPGETLYNEQFFGPGTRLTVL.

CDR3 in DNA: TGTGCCAGCAGTGGCAGCAGTGCGCAGTATTTT. Its protein is CASSGSSAQYF. The rearrangement joins TRBV27 to TRBJ2-3; no clear D gene. Germline CDR1 is MNHEY and CDR2 is SMNVEV (reference sequence). The V end lost 5 bases, the J end lost 10 bases, and 10 bases lay between the germline ends. The CDR3 runs to 11 residues.